Listed below are T cell receptor beta chains from one sample, sequenced in a study of blood T cell repertoires in COVID-19. Some clones are missing from TCRdb's copy, which holds only in-frame ones; the method was immunoSEQ multiplex PCR. The sample consists of tens of thousands of clones, around 87% of them appearing once. Sequenced sample: peripheral blood. The receptors originated from a woman in her sixties or seventies with acute or convalescent COVID-19. The CDR3 runs from the conserved cysteine through the conserved F or W.

TRBJ1-6	TRBV30	CAWSGTGGSPLHF
TRBJ2-1	TRBV12-3/TRBV12-4	CASRPPSDEQFF
TRBJ2-3	TRBV7-6	CASSAETSAFTDTQYF
TRBJ2-3	TRBV7-2	CASSLWTSDTDTQYF
TRBJ1-1	TRBV3-1/TRBV3-2	CASRPDRGVAEAFF
TRBJ2-3	TRBV28	CASSPSIAGGTSTDTQYF
TRBJ1-3	TRBV11-2	CASSLDRGSTIYF
TRBJ2-3	TRBV5-1	CASSWDGQGGTDTQYF
TRBJ1-3	TRBV3-1/TRBV3-2	CASSQDLGTGGGNTIYF
TRBJ1-1	TRBV3-1/TRBV3-2	CASSLGSGGTNTEAFF
TRBJ2-2	TRBV10-3	CAISGLNTGELFF
TRBJ1-2	TRBV5-1	CASSYTGGGSSNYGYTF
TRBJ2-3	TRBV9	CASSVVGATDTQYF
TRBJ1-5	TRBV19	CASSIRGRVSNQPQHF
TRBJ2-5	TRBV4-1	CASSQDPGRGETQYF
TRBJ1-2	TRBV3-1/TRBV3-2	CASSQDRTRVPAPLGYTF
TRBJ1-4	TRBV14	CASSQRQGPTNEKLFF
TRBJ1-5	TRBV7-8	CASSENTGDQPQHF
TRBJ2-2	TRBV24-1	CATSEGPGQTNTGELFF
TRBJ2-5	TRBV28	CASSRDTGDLQETQYF
TRBJ1-5	TRBV7-9	CASSYQGRSQHF
TRBJ1-2	TRBV9	CASSVDITGVGYTF
TRBJ1-2	TRBV20-1	CSQPLAITYTF
TRBJ1-1	TRBV18	CASSSEQGARTEAFF
TRBJ2-5	TRBV24-1	CATSDTGQGQETQYF
TRBJ2-2	TRBV5-5	CASTWSSPGTGSTGELFF
TRBJ1-4	TRBV2	CASSPRGTNEKLFF
TRBJ1-1	TRBV28	CASSFLQGAEAFF
TRBJ2-1	TRBV10-3	CAISDPDRRSYNEQFF
TRBJ1-1	TRBV5-1	CASREEGFNTEAFF
TRBJ2-2	TRBV5-4	CASSERLVAGELFF
TRBJ2-3	TRBV19	CASSIAGVTQYF
TRBJ1-1	TRBV12-5	CASGSGVRSTEAFF
TRBJ1-6	TRBV28	CASTPSGGGYNSPLHF
TRBJ2-2	TRBV12-3/TRBV12-4	CASTLTGELFF
TRBJ2-2	TRBV5-1	CASSLDRGWAGELFF
TRBJ2-1	TRBV7-9	CASSSYGGEQFF
TRBJ2-5	TRBV4-2	CASSQESGDSRQETQYF
TRBJ2-2	TRBV5-1	CASSFQGNTGELFF
TRBJ1-3	TRBV4-2	CASTRGPNPGNTIYF
TRBJ1-2	TRBV10-3	CAIRTGGTANYGYTF
TRBJ2-4	TRBV10-2	CASSAGRDIQYF
TRBJ2-3	TRBV6-1	CASSVTSGGSTDTQYF
TRBJ2-3	TRBV6-1	CASSEDPPGLAGSTDTQYF
TRBJ1-4	TRBV6-6	CASGEGTSKLFF
TRBJ2-5	TRBV7-9	CASSSDRTGQETQYF
TRBJ1-3	TRBV27	CASSGTGFGNTIYF
TRBJ1-2	TRBV2	CASRGQGDWYGYTF
TRBJ1-1	TRBV5-1	CASSLQPSNTEAFF
TRBJ1-1	TRBV30	CASGQRMNTEAFF
TRBJ1-1	TRBV12-3/TRBV12-4	CASSLQGRLGAFF